This T cell receptor (beta chain) emerged from a study of post-analysis software for immune sequencing data. Study at large: Clinical courses comprised relapsing-remitting, secondary progressive and progressive-relapsing multiple sclerosis. Study results and limitations: Comparison with controls showed significantly lower normalized Chao1 diversity in multiple sclerosis patients. The five TRBV segments detected at higher frequency in patients than in controls included TRBV5-6, TRBV5-1 and TRBV20-1.

Researchers reported that TCR beta cDNA libraries carried unique molecular identifiers. TCRdb processed the PCR reads anew with MiXCR; each CDR3 protein has one entry. Here the sample spans 750,000 to 900,000 distinct CDR3 sequences, roughly 50% being singletons. Germline V gene sequence: CDR1 SGDLS, CDR2 YYNGEE. V lost 4 bases and J lost 5; bases outside the gene matches: 9. The CDR3 consists of 15 residues. This clonotype was seen many times. Its cognate antigen is unknown. The V gene is TRBV9, the J gene TRBJ2-1; 7 positions agree with TRBD2. The clonotype originates from a girl aged 5-17 years with multiple sclerosis. The source material was blood. CDR3 residues: CASSRTGGTNNEQFF. DNA of the CDR3: TGTGCCAGCAGCCGCACCGGCGGGACTAACAATGAGCAGTTCTTC. Full variable domain (rest looked up from reference TRBV9 and TRBJ2-1): DSGVTQTPKHLITATGQRVTLRCSPRSGDLSVYWYQQSLDQGLQFLIQYYNGEERAKGNILERFSAQQFPDLHSELNLSSLELGDSALYFCASSRTGGTNNEQFFGPGTRLTVL.